The 32 T cell receptor beta chains below come from one sample, sequenced in a study of T cells in Graves' hyperthyroidism and ophthalmopathy. Amplification of TCR beta CDR3 regions used RNA as the template. Researchers ran a first-round RT-PCR on the TCR CDR3 using the HTBI primer set. TCRdb processed the multiplex PCR reads anew with MiXCR; each CDR3 protein has one entry. Of fewer than 900,000 distinct CDR3 sequences in the sample, around 20% were seen once. Sequencing input: blood. These TCRs come from a woman aged 50 to 60 with Graves' hyperthyroidism that later progressed to Graves' ophthalmopathy.

Only a few counts were recorded for this clonotype. CDR3 residues: CASTTSGTGTETQYF. CDR3 bases: TGTGCCAGCACCACCTCAGGGACAGGGACAGAGACCCAGTACTTC. The genes are TRBV9 and TRBJ2-5, with TRBD1 matching 9 bases. Germline V gene lookup returns CDR1 SGDLS and CDR2 YYNGEE. V lost 6 bases and J lost 4; bases outside the gene matches: 10. This CDR3 contains 15 residues.

Of note for this clonotype: It may be a read error: a sequence one base away is much more abundant. The CDR3 does not close with the conserved phenylalanine or tryptophan, likely indicating a read error. The CDR3 is CASSGGSRASTDTQYL. CDR3 DNA sequence: TGTGCCAGCAGTGGTGGAAGCCGAGCTAGCACAGATACGCAGTATTTA. The rearrangement joins TRBV12-3 or TRBV12-4 to TRBJ2-3; D not certain. The CDR3 totals 16 residues. The ends were cut back, 5 bases at V and 0 bases at J, with 15 bases in the middle.

J is TRBJ2-7 and V is TRBV5-6; 7 bases match TRBD1. This CDR3 is built from 14 residues. CDR1 is SGHDT and CDR2 is YYEEEE in the germline V gene. V was clipped by 4 bases and J by 3 bases; unmatched bases: 7. CDR3 sequence (DNA): TGTGCCAGCAGCCTTCGGACAGGTCTCTACGAGCAGTACTTC. Its translation is CASSLRTGLYEQYF.

This chain joins TRBV19 and TRBJ2-1; 8 nucleotides line up with TRBD2. From germline, CDR1 is LNHDA and CDR2 SQIVND (reference sequence). The CDR3 totals 15 residues. V lost 6 bases to trimming and J lost 5 bases; unmatched junction nucleotides: 9. The CDR3 spells CASRLRGGWDNEQFF. The CDR3 bases are TGTGCCAGTAGGCTCCGGGGGGGCTGGGACAATGAGCAGTTCTTC.

V is TRBV7-2 and J is TRBJ1-5; D not resolved. The CDR3 has 15 residues. Germline CDR1 SGHTA, CDR2 FQGNSA. Trimming pared 1 base from V and 4 bases from J, leaving 11 bases between. The CDR3 region has the DNA TGTGCCAGCAGCTTAGATCGAGTGGGGAATCAGCCCCAGCATTTT. Its translation is CASSLDRVGNQPQHF.

This clonotype was found a few times. The rearrangement links TRBV4-1 to TRBJ2-3, with D uncertain. This CDR3 comprises 19 residues. V shed 0 bases and J shed 2 bases, with 21 bases lying between them. The germline V gene has CDR1 MGHRA and CDR2 YSYEKL. The CDR3 region is CASSQDPIPVGRATDTQYF. The CDR3 region has the DNA TGCGCCAGCAGCCAAGATCCCATCCCGGTGGGCCGAGCCACAGATACGCAGTATTTT.

This clonotype was counted at least ten times. The V and J genes are TRBV5-1 and TRBJ2-1, with unresolved D. V lost 0 bases to trimming and J lost 5 bases, with 6 bases between them. From germline, CDR1 is SGHRS and CDR2 YFSETQ. This CDR3 contains 13 residues. The CDR3 DNA sequence: TGCGCCAGCAGCTTGGTCGGACACAATGAGCAGTTCTTC. Protein product: CASSLVGHNEQFF. Drawing the rest from reference TRBV5-1 and TRBJ2-1, the complete variable domain is KAGVTQTPRYLIKTRGQQVTLSCSPISGHRSVSWYQQTPGQGLQFLFEYFSETQRNKGNFPGRFSGRQFSNSRSEMNVSTLELGDSALYLCASSLVGHNEQFFGPGTRLTVL.

This clonotype occurred many times. The genes are TRBV20-1 and TRBJ2-1; D is possibly TRBD1 (5 bases). The germline gives CDR1 DFQATT, CDR2 SNEGSKA (reference sequence). Trimming took off 6 bases at V and 8 bases at J, with 20 bases between the two ends. This CDR3 contains 14 residues. This CDR3 reads CSAMLSQGMDEQFF. The CDR3 DNA reads TGCAGTGCCATGCTATCCCAGGGTATGGATGAGCAGTTCTTC.

The gene calls are TRBV12-5 and TRBJ2-5, with 7 bases aligning to TRBD1. Germline CDR1 LGHNT, CDR2 FRNRAP. The CDR3 covers 14 residues. V lost 7 bases to trimming and J lost 5 bases; unmatched junction nucleotides: 10. Written as DNA, the CDR3 is TGTGCTAGTGCCCGGGACAGCCTCTGGGAGACCCAGTACTTC. Protein sequence: CASARDSLWETQYF.

Only a few counts were recorded for this clonotype. The chain uses TRBV5-6 and TRBJ2-4; no clear D. CDR1 is SGHDT and CDR2 is YYEEEE in the germline V gene. V shed 0 bases and J shed 7 bases, with 5 bases lying between them. The CDR3 is 12 residues long. The CDR3: CASSLDLNIQYF. In DNA form, the CDR3 reads TGTGCCAGCAGCTTGGACCTGAACATTCAGTACTTC.

The sample holds a few counts of this clonotype. The genes are TRBV6-1 and TRBJ2-3; the D gene could be TRBD1 or TRBD2 (7 bases each). CDR1 is MNHNS and CDR2 is SASEGT in the germline V gene. V dropped 6 bases and J dropped 2 bases, with 18 bases sitting between them. There are 16 residues in the CDR3. Written as DNA, the CDR3 is TGTGCCAGCAGCCACCCGGGGGGACAGACCACAGATACGCAGTATTTT. Protein sequence: CASSHPGGQTTDTQYF.

This clonotype was picked up many times. The J gene is TRBJ1-1, the V gene TRBV5-1, with unresolved D. The CDR3 length is 14 residues. Trimming cost V 4 bases and J 4 bases, with 14 bases left between them. Per the germline V gene, CDR1 is SGHRS and CDR2 is YFSETQ. The CDR3 is CASSPSTGSTEAFF. As DNA, the CDR3 is TGCGCCAGCAGCCCTAGCACGGGGTCCACTGAAGCTTTCTTT.

This clonotype was recorded many times. The V and J genes are TRBV28 and TRBJ1-1; TRBD1 might be the D (6 bases). V was pared by 3 bases and J by 6 bases, with 11 bases between. CDR3 length: 13 amino acids. Germline lookup yields CDR1 MDHEN and CDR2 SYDVKM. CDR3 sequence (DNA): TGTGCCAGCAGTTTTGTGGACAGCCCTGAAGCTTTCTTT. It yields the protein CASSFVDSPEAFF.

The chain is built from TRBV5-1 and TRBJ2-2; 8 nucleotides line up with TRBD1. J was trimmed by 3 bases and V by 0 bases; bases with no gene match: 4. Germline loops: CDR1 SGHRS, CDR2 YFSETQ. This CDR3 has 16 residues. CDR3 coding DNA: TGCGCCAGCAGCTTGGCAGGACAGGGCGACACCGGGGAGCTGTTTTTT. Protein: CASSLAGQGDTGELFF.

This clonotype was counted only a few times. CDR3 sequence (DNA): TGCGCCAGCAGCTTGTTCGGGACAAGTAATGAAAAACTGTTTTTT. Protein sequence: CASSLFGTSNEKLFF. V gene TRBV5-1 combines with J gene TRBJ1-4; TRBD1 might be the D (6 bases). The germline V gene has CDR1 SGHRS and CDR2 YFSETQ. Between the trimmed V and J ends, which lost 1 base and 4 bases, there was a span of 11 bases. CDR3 length: 15 residues.

On this clonotype: This could be a read error, since a much larger clone is one nucleotide away. The rearrangement joins TRBV2 to TRBJ1-6, with 8 bases identical to TRBD1. The V and J ends lost 3 bases and 5 bases, in that order; junction bases with no gene match: 0. Germline V gene data show CDR1 as SNHLY and CDR2 as FYNNEI. This CDR3 is built from 14 residues. CDR3 sequence (DNA): TGTGCCAGCAGTGAGGACAGGGATAATTCACCCCTCCACTTT. Amino acid sequence: CASSEDRDNSPLHF.

This clonotype was recorded a few times. The chain carries TRBV6-1 and TRBJ1-5; no reliable D call. The CDR3 sequence is 12 residues long. V was pared by 6 bases and J by 6 bases, with 9 bases between. Germline V gene sequence: CDR1 MNHNS, CDR2 SASEGT. The CDR3 sequence: CASRMGSQPQHF. CDR3 nucleotides: TGTGCCAGCAGGATGGGAAGTCAGCCCCAGCATTTT.

This clonotype has a single count. The V and J genes are TRBV11-2 and TRBJ1-4; perhaps TRBD1 as D (5 bases). There are 15 residues in the CDR3. Trimming pared 6 bases from V and 5 bases from J, leaving 16 bases between. CDR1 is SGHAT and CDR2 is FQNNGV in the germline V gene. Here the CDR3 DNA reads TGTGCCAGCAGAGGAGACAGCCGAAAAAATGAAAAACTGTTTTTT. Its protein product is CASRGDSRKNEKLFF.

This clonotype has more than one count but fewer than ten. The chain recombines TRBV19 with TRBJ1-5, with a weak D call TRBD1 (5 bases). Germline assignment: CDR1 LNHDA and CDR2 SQIVND (reference sequence). The CDR3 has 16 residues. Trimming removed 6 bases at V and 0 bases at J, with 15 bases between. CDR3 coding DNA: TGTGCCAGTAGCCTTGACAGACCTTATAGCAATCAGCCCCAGCATTTT. Protein sequence: CASSLDRPYSNQPQHF.

The chain couples TRBV5-4 to TRBJ1-2, with 7 bases aligning to TRBD1. V was pared by 3 bases and J by 2 bases, with 7 bases of the junction left unmatched. The CDR3 contains 15 residues. Per the germline V gene, CDR1 is SGHNT and CDR2 is YYREEE (reference sequence). The CDR3 nucleotides read TGTGCCAGCAGCTCTCCAGGGGGACAGAACTATGGCTACACCTTC. This translates into CASSSPGGQNYGYTF. Complete variable domain (other parts from reference TRBV5-4 and TRBJ1-2): ETGVTQSPTHLIKTRGQQVTLRCSSQSGHNTVSWYQQALGQGPQFIFQYYREEENGRGNFPPRFSGLQFPNYSSELNVNALELDDSALYLCASSSPGGQNYGYTFGSGTRLTVV.

The rearrangement joins TRBV20-1 to TRBJ2-1; 7 nucleotides agree with TRBD1. Germline V gene data show CDR1 as DFQATT and CDR2 as SNEGSKA (reference sequence). CDR3 size: 12 residues. The V and J ends lost 5 bases and 9 bases, in that order; junction bases with no gene match: 7. The CDR3 here is CSALRGSSEQFF. The CDR3 nucleotides are TGCAGTGCTCTCAGGGGGTCCAGTGAGCAGTTCTTC.

This clonotype was picked up many times. The V and J genes are TRBV5-1 and TRBJ1-1; 7 nucleotides align to TRBD1. The J segment lost 0 bases and the V segment lost 0 bases, leaving 8 bases of the junction unmatched. Germline CDR1 and CDR2: SGHRS and YFSETQ. This CDR3 spans 17 amino acids. This CDR3 is CASSLVQGSAMNTEAFF. The DNA for the CDR3 is TGCGCCAGCAGCTTGGTACAGGGGAGTGCTATGAACACTGAAGCTTTCTTT.

The chain joins TRBV20-1 to TRBJ2-1; a possible D gene is TRBD1 (5 bases). The CDR3 has 17 amino acids. V was clipped by 1 base and J by 0 bases, with 16 bases between them. Germline assignment: CDR1 DFQATT and CDR2 SNEGSKA (reference sequence). The CDR3 DNA sequence: TGCAGTGCTAGAGTAGAGTTTGACAGTCTCTCCTACAATGAGCAGTTCTTC. Translating it yields CSARVEFDSLSYNEQFF.

The gene calls are TRBV5-1 and TRBJ1-4; TRBD1 aligns across 10 bases. Germline V lookup: CDR1 SGHRS, CDR2 YFSETQ. With V trimmed by 0 bases and J by 4 bases, 3 bases remained unmatched. CDR3 size: 16 residues. DNA for the CDR3: TGCGCCAGCAGCTTGGGACAGGGGGCGGTTAATGAAAAACTGTTTTTT. Translating it yields CASSLGQGAVNEKLFF.

The chain joins TRBV5-1 to TRBJ2-1; 9 positions agree with TRBD1. V dropped 4 bases and J dropped 9; count of bases not matched to a gene: 5. CDR3 length equals 13 residues. Germline V gene sequence: CDR1 SGHRS, CDR2 YFSETQ. The CDR3 region is CASSRDREGEQFF. The DNA for the CDR3 is TGCGCCAGCAGCCGGGACAGGGAGGGTGAGCAGTTCTTC.

This clonotype was found many times. This chain connects TRBV20-1 to TRBJ2-1; 7 nucleotides line up with TRBD1. The CDR3 is 13 amino acids. Germline CDR1 is DFQATT and CDR2 is SNEGSKA (reference sequence). The V and J ends lost 1 base and 3 bases, in that order; junction bases with no gene match: 0. The CDR3 is CSARGQGYNEQFF. CDR3 sequence (DNA): TGCAGTGCTAGAGGACAGGGCTACAATGAGCAGTTCTTC.

The rearrangement uses TRBV27 and TRBJ1-6, with D uncertain. Trimming left V 4 bases short and J 7 bases short, with 14 bases between. Germline V gene sequence: CDR1 MNHEY, CDR2 SMNVEV (reference sequence). The CDR3 totals 15 residues. As DNA, the CDR3 is TGTGCCAGCAGTTCATACCGGGAAAAAAATTCACCCCTCCACTTT. Translated, it gives CASSSYREKNSPLHF.

This clonotype came up a few times. This rearrangement joins TRBV11-2 to TRBJ1-1, with TRBD1 identical over 7 bases. CDR1 is SGHAT and CDR2 is FQNNGV in the germline V gene. V was clipped by 5 bases and J by 1 base; unmatched bases: 16. This CDR3 contains 18 residues. CDR3 nucleotide sequence: TGTGCCAGCAGCCTAGGACACGGGAAGGGGGCATCGAACACTGAAGCTTTCTTT. This gives the protein CASSLGHGKGASNTEAFF.

Many counts were recorded for this clonotype. The V call is TRBV20-1, the J call TRBJ1-4, with D possibly matching TRBD1 (5 bases). This CDR3 is 12 amino acids long. Germline CDR1 reads DFQATT; CDR2 reads SNEGSKA (reference sequence). V was clipped by 0 bases and J by 11 bases, with 10 bases between them. The DNA for the CDR3 is TGCAGTGCTAGAGAGGGGGAGGGGAAACTGTTTTTT. Translation gives CSAREGEGKLFF.

This clonotype was detected a few times. The chain uses TRBV7-2 and TRBJ1-6; D unresolved. Trimming cost V 3 bases and J 7 bases, with 16 bases left between them. Germline-derived CDR1 and CDR2 are SGHTA and FQGNSA. This CDR3 contains 16 residues. CDR3 DNA sequence: TGTGCCAGCAGCTTTAGAGTGATTGAGGCCAATTCACCCCTCCACTTT. Its translation: CASSFRVIEANSPLHF. The whole variable domain, filled in from reference TRBV7-2 and TRBJ1-6, reads GAGVSQSPSNKVTEKGKDVELRCDPISGHTALYWYRQSLGQGLEFLIYFQGNSAPDKSGLPSDRFSAERTGGSVSTLTIQRTQQEDSAVYLCASSFRVIEANSPLHFGNGTRLTVT.

The chain uses TRBV6-2 or TRBV6-3 and TRBJ1-4, with D hard to call. Germline CDR1 is MNHEY and CDR2 is SVGEGT. The V end was cut by 6 bases, the J end by 7 bases, with 18 bases between. CDR3 length equals 15 residues. The CDR3 DNA follows: TGTGCCAGCAGCCCTACGACTGTCTTGGGTGAAAAACTGTTTTTT. It translates to CASSPTTVLGEKLFF.

This clonotype was detected ten times or more. The gene calls are TRBV18 and TRBJ1-5; no reliable D call. The germline V gene has CDR1 KGHSH and CDR2 LQKENI. Trimming stripped 3 bases from V and 0 bases from J, with 9 bases between. This CDR3 has 15 amino acids. Written as DNA, the CDR3 is TGTGCCAGCTCACCTGGCCGGGTTAGCAATCAGCCCCAGCATTTT. This encodes CASSPGRVSNQPQHF.